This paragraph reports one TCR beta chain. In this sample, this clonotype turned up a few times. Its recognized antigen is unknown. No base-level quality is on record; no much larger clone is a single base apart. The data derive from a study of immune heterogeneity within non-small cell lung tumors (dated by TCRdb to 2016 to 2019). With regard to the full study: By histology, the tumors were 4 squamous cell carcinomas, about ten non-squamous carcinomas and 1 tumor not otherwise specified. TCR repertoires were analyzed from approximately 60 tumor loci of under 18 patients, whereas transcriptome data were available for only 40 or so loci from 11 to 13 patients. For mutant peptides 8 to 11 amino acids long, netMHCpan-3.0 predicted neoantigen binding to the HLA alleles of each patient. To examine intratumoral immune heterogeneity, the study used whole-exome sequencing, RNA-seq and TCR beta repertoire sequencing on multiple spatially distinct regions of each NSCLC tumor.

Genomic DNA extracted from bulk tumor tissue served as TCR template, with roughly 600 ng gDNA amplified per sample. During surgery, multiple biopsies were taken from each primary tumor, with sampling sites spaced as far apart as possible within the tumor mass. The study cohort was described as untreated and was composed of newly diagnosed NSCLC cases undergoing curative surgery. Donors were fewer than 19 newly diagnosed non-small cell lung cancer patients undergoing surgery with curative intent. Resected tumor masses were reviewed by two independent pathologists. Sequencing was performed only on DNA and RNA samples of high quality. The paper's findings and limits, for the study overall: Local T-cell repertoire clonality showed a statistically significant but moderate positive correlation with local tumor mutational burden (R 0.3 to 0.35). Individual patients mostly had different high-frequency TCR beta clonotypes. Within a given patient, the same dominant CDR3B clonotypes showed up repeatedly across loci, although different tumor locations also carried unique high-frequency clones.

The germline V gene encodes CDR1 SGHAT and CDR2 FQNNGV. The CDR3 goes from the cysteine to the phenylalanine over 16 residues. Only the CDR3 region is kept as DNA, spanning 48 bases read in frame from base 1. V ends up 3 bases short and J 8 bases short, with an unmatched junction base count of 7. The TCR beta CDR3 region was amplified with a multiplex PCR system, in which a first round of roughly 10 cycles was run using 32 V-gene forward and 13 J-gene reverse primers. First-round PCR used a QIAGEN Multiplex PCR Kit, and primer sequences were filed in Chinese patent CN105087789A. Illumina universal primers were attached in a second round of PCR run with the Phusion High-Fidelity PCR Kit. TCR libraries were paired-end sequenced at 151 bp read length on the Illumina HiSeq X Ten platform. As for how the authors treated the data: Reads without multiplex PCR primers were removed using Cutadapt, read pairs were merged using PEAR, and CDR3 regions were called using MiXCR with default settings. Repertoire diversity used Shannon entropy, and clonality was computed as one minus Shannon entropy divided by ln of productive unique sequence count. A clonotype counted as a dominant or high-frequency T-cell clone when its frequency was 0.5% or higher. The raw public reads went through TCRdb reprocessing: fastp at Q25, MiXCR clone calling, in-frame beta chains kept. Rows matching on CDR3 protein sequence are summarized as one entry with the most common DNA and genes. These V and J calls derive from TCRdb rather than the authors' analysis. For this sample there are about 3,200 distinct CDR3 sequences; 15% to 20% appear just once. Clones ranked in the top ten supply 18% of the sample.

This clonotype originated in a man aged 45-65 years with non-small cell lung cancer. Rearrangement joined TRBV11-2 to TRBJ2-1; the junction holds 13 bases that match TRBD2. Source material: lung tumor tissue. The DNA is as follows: TGTGCCAGCAGCTTCCCTTGGACTAGCGGGAGCTATGAGCAGTTCTTC. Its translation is CASSFPWTSGSYEQFF. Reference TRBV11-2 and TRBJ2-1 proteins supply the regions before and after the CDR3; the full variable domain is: EAGVAQSPRYKIIEKRQSVAFWCNPISGHATLYWYQQILGQGPKLLIQFQNNGVVDDSQLPKDRFSAERLKGVDSTLKIQPAKLEDSAVYLCASSFPWTSGSYEQFFGPGTRLTVL.